This T cell receptor (beta chain) was profiled in a study of molecular identifiers for immune sequencing clone quantification (dated by TCRdb to 2017 to 2018). Context from the whole study: For a replicate experiment, RNA from 20,000 or 100,000 naive CD8 T cells was divided into five aliquots, and four of the five aliquots were sequenced. The study was a methods study using CD8 T cells to benchmark molecular-identifier clustering-based TCR repertoire sequencing (MIDCIRS) and TCR RNA copy counting.

V is pared back by 2 bases and J by 6 bases, with 20 bases lying between the germline termini. The germline V gene yields MDHEN for CDR1 and SYDVKM for CDR2. The CDR3 contains 16 residues, cysteine and phenylalanine counted. Only CDR3 DNA is held: 48 bases, read in frame from base 1. The study at large found these results: Identical TCR molecules sharing a barcode could cause highly expanded clone sizes to be underestimated. Naive libraries contained spiked-in Jurkat TCR RNA (approximately ten copies' worth), which is not part of the donor repertoire. Even against a background of roughly 1 million naive CD8 T cells, spiked-in Jurkat TCR RNA amounting to a single cell's worth was reported to be detectable. Clones above 20 RNA copies held over 97% of molecules in CMV-specific effector cells but under 1% in naive cells. Modeling gave about 3.2 recovered TCR RNA copies per cell versus approximately 11 by digital PCR, implying approximately 30% capture efficiency. When barcode sub-clustering was not used, chimeric consensus sequences inflated TCR diversity, with chimeras reaching as high as 47%.

Libraries were made using PCR. Sequencer: NextSeq 500. Bulk TCR libraries were prepared as previously described, using TCR primers listed in Table S5. Total RNA was purified with the Qiagen AllPrep DNA/RNA kit. Before analysis, reads from multiple sequencing runs of the same library were pooled. The authors' pipeline ran thus. Only reads with exact TCR constant sequence were kept, trimmed to 150 nt, and grouped by their 12-nt molecular barcodes. Within each barcode group, reads were sub-clustered at a 15% Levenshtein threshold, and quality-weighted consensus sequences were built per RNA molecule. Non-functional sequences were removed, as were lower-count sequences one edit away from another. On the basis of fitting two negative binomial distributions, barcode sub-clusters with fewer than 20% of the maximum read count were discarded. TCRdb trimmed the raw reads at Q25, called clones with MiXCR and kept productive beta chains. Identical CDR3 proteins give one entry, which carries the most common genes and DNA. TCRdb's processing, not the authors' own work, is the source of the V and J calls. The sample table contains hundreds of thousands of distinct CDR3 sequences; only one count was recorded for roughly 27% of them. The ten top clones hold roughly 0.83% of the sample.

Libraries of naive CD8 T cells were built from around 20,000 to 990,000 sorted cells, with 10%, 30% or 50% of the purified RNA used. On a BD FACSAria II, naive CD8 T cells were FACS-sorted as CD8+CD4-CCR7+CD45RA+ and collected into RLT Plus buffer. To test detection sensitivity, Jurkat RNA equivalent to roughly nine TCR copies was spiked into samples of about 20,000-1,100,000 naive CD8 T cells. CD8 T cells were enriched using RosetteSep CD8+ T Cell Enrichment Cocktail and Ficoll-Paque, and the enriched cells then underwent ACK red cell lysis. Many counts were recorded for this clonotype. Its binding antigen is unknown. No clone much larger than this one lies a single base away; base qualities are absent.

The sequence derives from a human donor in good health. Some libraries in this study had Jurkat cell RNA spiked in. The chain couples TRBV28 to TRBJ2-7, with the D segment possibly TRBD1 or TRBD2, each aligning over 5 bases. Sequencing was done on a sample of naive CD8+ T cells from blood, with Jurkat cell RNA spiked in. The meaning of the sample's cell subset or site label: FACS-sorted CD8+CD4-CCR7+CD45RA+ naive T cells. The CDR3 protein is CASSLPRQGVLGEQYF. The DNA sequence follows: TGTGCCAGCAGTTTACCTCGGCAGGGAGTATTGGGCGAGCAGTACTTC.